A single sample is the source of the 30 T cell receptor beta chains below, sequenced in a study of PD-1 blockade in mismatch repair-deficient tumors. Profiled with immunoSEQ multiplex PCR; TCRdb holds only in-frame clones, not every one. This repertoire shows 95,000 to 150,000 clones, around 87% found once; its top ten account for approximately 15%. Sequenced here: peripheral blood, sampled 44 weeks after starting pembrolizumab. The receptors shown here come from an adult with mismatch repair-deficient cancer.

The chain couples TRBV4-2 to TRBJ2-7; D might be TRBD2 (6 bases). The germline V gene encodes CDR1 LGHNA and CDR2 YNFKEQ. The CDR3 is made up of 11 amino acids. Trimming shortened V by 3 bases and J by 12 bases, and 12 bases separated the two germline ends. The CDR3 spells CASSQGGLRYF. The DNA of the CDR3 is TGTGCCAGCAGCCAGGGGGGATTACGGTACTTC.

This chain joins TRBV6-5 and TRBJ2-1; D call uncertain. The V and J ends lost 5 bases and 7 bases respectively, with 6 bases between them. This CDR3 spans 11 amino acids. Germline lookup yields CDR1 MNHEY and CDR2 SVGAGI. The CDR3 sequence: CASSRRNEQFF. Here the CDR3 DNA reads TGTGCCAGCAGTCGTAGGAATGAGCAGTTCTTC.

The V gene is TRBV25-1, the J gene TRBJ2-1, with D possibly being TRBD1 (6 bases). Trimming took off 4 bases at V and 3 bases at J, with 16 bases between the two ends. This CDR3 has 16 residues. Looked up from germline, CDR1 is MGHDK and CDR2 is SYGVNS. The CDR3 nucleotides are TGTGCCAGCAGTGGCCTACAGGGAACTCGCTACAATGAGCAGTTCTTC. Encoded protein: CASSGLQGTRYNEQFF.

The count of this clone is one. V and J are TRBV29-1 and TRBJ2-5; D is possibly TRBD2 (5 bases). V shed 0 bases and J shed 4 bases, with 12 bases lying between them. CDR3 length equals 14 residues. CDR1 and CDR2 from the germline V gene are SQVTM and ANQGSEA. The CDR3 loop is CSVEDPWAGETQYF. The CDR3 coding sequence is TGCAGCGTTGAAGATCCTTGGGCGGGAGAGACCCAGTACTTC.

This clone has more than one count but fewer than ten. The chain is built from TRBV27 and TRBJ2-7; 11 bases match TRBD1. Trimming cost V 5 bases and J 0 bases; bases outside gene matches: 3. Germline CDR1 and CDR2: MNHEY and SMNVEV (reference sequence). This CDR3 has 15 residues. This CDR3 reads CASSPGTGGSYEQYF. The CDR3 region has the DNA TGTGCCAGCAGTCCCGGGACAGGGGGCTCCTACGAGCAGTACTTC.

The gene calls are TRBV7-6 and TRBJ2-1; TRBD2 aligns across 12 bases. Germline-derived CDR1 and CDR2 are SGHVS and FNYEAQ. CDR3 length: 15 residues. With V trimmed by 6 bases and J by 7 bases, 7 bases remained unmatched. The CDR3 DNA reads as TGTGCCAGCAGTCGACTAGCGGGAGTATGGAATGAGCAGTTCTTC. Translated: CASSRLAGVWNEQFF.

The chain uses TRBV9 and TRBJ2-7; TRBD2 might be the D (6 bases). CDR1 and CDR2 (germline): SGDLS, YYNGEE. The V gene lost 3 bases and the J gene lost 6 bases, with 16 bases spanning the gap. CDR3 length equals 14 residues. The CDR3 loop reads CASSEGTPLGEQYF. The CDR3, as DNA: TGTGCCAGCAGCGAAGGGACTCCTCTTGGCGAGCAGTACTTC. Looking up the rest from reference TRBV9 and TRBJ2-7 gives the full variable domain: DSGVTQTPKHLITATGQRVTLRCSPRSGDLSVYWYQQSLDQGLQFLIQYYNGEERAKGNILERFSAQQFPDLHSELNLSSLELGDSALYFCASSEGTPLGEQYFGPGTRLTVT.

The chain's CDR3 is CASSFRTGGTYEQYF. The CDR3 nucleotides read TGTGCCAGCAGTTTTCGGACAGGGGGGACCTACGAGCAGTACTTC. J is TRBJ2-7 and V is TRBV28; 10 bases fit TRBD1. Germline lookup yields CDR1 MDHEN and CDR2 SYDVKM. The CDR3 consists of 15 residues. J gave up 2 bases and V 3 bases, and 4 bases lay outside the gene matches.

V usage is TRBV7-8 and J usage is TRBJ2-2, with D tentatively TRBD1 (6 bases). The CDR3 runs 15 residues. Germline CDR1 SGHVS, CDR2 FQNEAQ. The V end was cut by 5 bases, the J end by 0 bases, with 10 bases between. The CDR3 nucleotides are TGTGCCAGCAGCCCACGGACAGCGAACACCGGGGAGCTGTTTTTT. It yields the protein CASSPRTANTGELFF.

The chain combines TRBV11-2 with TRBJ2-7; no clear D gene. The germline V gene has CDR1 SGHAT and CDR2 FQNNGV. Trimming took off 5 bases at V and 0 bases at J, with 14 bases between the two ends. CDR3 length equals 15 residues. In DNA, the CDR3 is TGTGCCAGCAGCCTTAGGGTACAAAACTCCTACGAGCAGTACTTC. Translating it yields CASSLRVQNSYEQYF.

The CDR3, as DNA: TGTGCCAGCAGCCAAGCGGGAGGAGCTTACAATGAGCAGTTCTTC. Translating it yields CASSQAGGAYNEQFF. The J gene is TRBJ2-1, the V gene TRBV9, with 9 bases lining up with TRBD2. Germline CDR1 is SGDLS and CDR2 is YYNGEE. The CDR3 is 15 amino acids. With V trimmed by 4 bases and J by 4 bases, 6 bases remained unmatched.

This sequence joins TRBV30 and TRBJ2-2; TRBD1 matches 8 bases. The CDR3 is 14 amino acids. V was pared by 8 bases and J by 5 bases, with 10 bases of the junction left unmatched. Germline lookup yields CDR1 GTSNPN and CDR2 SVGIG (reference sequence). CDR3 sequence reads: CARQRQGATGELFF. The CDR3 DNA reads TGTGCCCGGCAGAGGCAGGGGGCAACCGGGGAGCTGTTTTTT.

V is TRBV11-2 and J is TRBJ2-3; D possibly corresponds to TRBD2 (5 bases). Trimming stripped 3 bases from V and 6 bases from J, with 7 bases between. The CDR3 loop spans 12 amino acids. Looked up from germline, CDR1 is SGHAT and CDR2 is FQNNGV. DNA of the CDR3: TGTGCCAGCAGCTTGGGCGGGGATACGCAGTATTTT. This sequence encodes CASSLGGDTQYF.

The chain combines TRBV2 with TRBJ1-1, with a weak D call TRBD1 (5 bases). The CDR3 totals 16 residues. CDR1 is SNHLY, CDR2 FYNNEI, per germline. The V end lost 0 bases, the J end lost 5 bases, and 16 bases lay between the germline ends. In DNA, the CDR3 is TGTGCCAGCAGTGAAGCCCTCCGTGGGGGGAGTACTGAAGCTTTCTTT. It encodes CASSEALRGGSTEAFF.

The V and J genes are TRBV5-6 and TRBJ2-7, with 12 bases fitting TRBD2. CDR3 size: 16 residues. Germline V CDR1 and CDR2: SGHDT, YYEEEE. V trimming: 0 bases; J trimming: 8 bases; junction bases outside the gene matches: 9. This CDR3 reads CASSLGPSGRAWKQYF. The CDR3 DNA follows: TGTGCCAGCAGCTTGGGTCCTAGCGGGAGGGCCTGGAAGCAGTACTTC.

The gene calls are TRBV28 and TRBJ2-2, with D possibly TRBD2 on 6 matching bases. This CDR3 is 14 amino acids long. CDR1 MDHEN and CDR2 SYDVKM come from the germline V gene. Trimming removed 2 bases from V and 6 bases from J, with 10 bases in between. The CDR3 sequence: CASSLTPGAGELFF. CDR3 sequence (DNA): TGTGCCAGCAGTTTAACCCCGGGGGCCGGGGAGCTGTTTTTT.

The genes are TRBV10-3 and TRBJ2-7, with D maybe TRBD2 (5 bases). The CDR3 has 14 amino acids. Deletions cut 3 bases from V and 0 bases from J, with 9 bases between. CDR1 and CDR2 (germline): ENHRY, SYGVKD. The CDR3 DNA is TGTGCCATCAGTGAAACGGGAAGCTCCTACGAGCAGTACTTC. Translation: CAISETGSSYEQYF.

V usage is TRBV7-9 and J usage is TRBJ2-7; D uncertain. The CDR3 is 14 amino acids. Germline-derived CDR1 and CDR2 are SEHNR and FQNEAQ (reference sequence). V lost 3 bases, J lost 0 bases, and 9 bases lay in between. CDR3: CASSFRVGSYEQYF. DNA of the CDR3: TGTGCCAGCAGCTTTCGCGTGGGCTCCTACGAGCAGTACTTC.

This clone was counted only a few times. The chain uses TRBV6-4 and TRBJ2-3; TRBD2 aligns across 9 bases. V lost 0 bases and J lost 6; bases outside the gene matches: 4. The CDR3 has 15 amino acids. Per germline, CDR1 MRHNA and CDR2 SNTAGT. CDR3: CASSDSAGGRDTQYF. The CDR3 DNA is TGTGCCAGCAGTGACTCAGCGGGAGGACGGGATACGCAGTATTTT.

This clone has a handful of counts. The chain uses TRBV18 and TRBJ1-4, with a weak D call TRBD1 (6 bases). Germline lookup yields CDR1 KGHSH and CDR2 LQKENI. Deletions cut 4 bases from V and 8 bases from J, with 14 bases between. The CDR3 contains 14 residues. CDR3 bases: TGTGCCAGCTCACTCCAGGGGATGGACGAAAAACTGTTTTTT. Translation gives CASSLQGMDEKLFF.

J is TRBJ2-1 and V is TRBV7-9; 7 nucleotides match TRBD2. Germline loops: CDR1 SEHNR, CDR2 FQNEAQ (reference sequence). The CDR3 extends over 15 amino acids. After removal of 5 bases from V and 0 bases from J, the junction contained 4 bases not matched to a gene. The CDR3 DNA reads TGTGCCAGCAGCCAGGGACTACACTCCTACAATGAGCAGTTCTTC. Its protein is CASSQGLHSYNEQFF.

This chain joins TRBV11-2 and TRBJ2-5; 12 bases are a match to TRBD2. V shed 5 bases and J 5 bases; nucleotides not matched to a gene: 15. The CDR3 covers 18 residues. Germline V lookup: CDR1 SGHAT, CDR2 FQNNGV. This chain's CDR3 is CASSPRRSSGRAVETQYF. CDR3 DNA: TGTGCCAGCAGCCCCCGCCGATCTAGCGGGAGGGCCGTCGAGACCCAGTACTTC.

The CDR3 bases are TGTGCCAGCAGCTTAGGCAGGGGAGGTTACAATGAGCAGTTCTTC. Residues: CASSLGRGGYNEQFF. The chain uses TRBV7-2 and TRBJ2-1; D is possibly TRBD1 or TRBD2 (6 bases each). V was cut by 1 base and J by 4 bases, with 11 bases left in between. Per germline, CDR1 SGHTA and CDR2 FQGNSA. The CDR3 length is 15 residues. Full variable domain (rest looked up from reference TRBV7-2 and TRBJ2-1): GAGVSQSPSNKVTEKGKDVELRCDPISGHTALYWYRQSLGQGLEFLIYFQGNSAPDKSGLPSDRFSAERTGGSVSTLTIQRTQQEDSAVYLCASSLGRGGYNEQFFGPGTRLTVL.

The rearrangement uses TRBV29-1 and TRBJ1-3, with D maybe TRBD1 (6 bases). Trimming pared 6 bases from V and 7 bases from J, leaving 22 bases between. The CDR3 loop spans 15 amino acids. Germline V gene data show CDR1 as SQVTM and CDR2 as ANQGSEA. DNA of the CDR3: TGCAGCGTCCCCATACAGGGACTTCTGCCGAACACCATATATTTT. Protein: CSVPIQGLLPNTIYF. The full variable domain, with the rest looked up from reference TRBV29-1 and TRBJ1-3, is SAVISQKPSRDICQRGTSLTIQCQVDSQVTMMFWYRQQPGQSLTLIATANQGSEATYESGFVIDKFPISRPNLTFSTLTVSNMSPEDSSIYLCSVPIQGLLPNTIYFGEGSWLTVV.

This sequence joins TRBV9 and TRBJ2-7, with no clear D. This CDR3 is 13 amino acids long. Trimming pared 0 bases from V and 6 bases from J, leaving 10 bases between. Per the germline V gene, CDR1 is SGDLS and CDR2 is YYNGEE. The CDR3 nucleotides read TGTGCCAGCAGCGTAGGGCAGTGGAGCGAGCAGTACTTC. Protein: CASSVGQWSEQYF. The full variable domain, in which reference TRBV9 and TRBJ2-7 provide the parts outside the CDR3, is DSGVTQTPKHLITATGQRVTLRCSPRSGDLSVYWYQQSLDQGLQFLIQYYNGEERAKGNILERFSAQQFPDLHSELNLSSLELGDSALYFCASSVGQWSEQYFGPGTRLTVT.

The CDR3 bases are TGTGCCAGCAGTCCCGACAGGGAGGGTGGCTACACCTTC. This sequence encodes CASSPDREGGYTF. The chain is built from TRBV28 and TRBJ1-2, with 7 positions matching TRBD1. Per germline, CDR1 MDHEN and CDR2 SYDVKM. The junction had 7 bases not matched to a gene; V was cut back by 5 bases and J by 7 bases. There are 13 residues in the CDR3.

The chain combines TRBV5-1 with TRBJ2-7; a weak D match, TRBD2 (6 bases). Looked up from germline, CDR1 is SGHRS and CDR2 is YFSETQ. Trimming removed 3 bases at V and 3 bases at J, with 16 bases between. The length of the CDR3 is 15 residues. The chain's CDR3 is CASSSAGPDFYEQYF. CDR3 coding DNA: TGCGCCAGCAGCTCAGCGGGCCCCGACTTCTACGAGCAGTACTTC.

The CDR3 region has the DNA TGTGCCAGCAGCTCTTCCGGGACAGACTACAATGAGCAGTTCTTC. This sequence encodes CASSSSGTDYNEQFF. The chain recombines TRBV5-5 with TRBJ2-1, with TRBD1 matching over 7 bases. The junction had 6 bases not matched to a gene; V was cut back by 3 bases and J by 3 bases. Germline CDR1 SGHKS, CDR2 YYEKEE (reference sequence). CDR3 length equals 15 residues.

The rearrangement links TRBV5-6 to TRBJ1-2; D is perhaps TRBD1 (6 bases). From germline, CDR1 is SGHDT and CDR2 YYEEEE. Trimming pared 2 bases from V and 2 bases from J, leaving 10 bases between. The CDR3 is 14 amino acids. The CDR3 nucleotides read TGTGCCAGCAGCTTCGGCGGACAGAACTATGGCTACACCTTC. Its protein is CASSFGGQNYGYTF. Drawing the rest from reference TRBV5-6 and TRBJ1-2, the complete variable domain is DAGVTQSPTHLIKTRGQQVTLRCSPKSGHDTVSWYQQALGQGPQFIFQYYEEEERQRGNFPDRFSGHQFPNYSSELNVNALLLGDSALYLCASSFGGQNYGYTFGSGTRLTVV.

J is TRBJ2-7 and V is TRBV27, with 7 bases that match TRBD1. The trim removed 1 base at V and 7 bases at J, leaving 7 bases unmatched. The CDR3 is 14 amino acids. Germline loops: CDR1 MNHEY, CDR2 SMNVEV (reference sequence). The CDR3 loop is CASSLLVGGVEQYF. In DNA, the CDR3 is TGTGCCAGCAGTTTATTAGTAGGGGGCGTAGAGCAGTACTTC.